Listed below are T cell receptor beta chains from one sample, sequenced in a study of PD-1 blockade in classical Hodgkin lymphoma. Sequencing used immunoSEQ multiplex PCR; TCRdb keeps in-frame clones, though not all of them. In the table there are roughly 100,000 clones, more than 70% of which are singletons. Sequencing used peripheral blood mononuclear cells (PBMCs), obtained before the fourth cycle of nivolumab. The receptors derive from a human donor with classical Hodgkin lymphoma. The CDR3 runs from the conserved cysteine through the conserved F or W. A D gene is named only where the DNA matches it firmly. Clone size appears in some rows only: once, few, many, or a class for an expanded clone.

CDR3aa	CDR3nt	j_gene	abundance	v_gene	d_gene	len
CASSEQGGPGNTIYF	TGTGCCAGCAGTGAACAGGGGGGCCCTGGAAACACCATATATTTT	TRBJ1-3	NA	TRBV2	TRBD1	15
CASSVGGGTRTDTQYF	TGTGCCAGCAGCGTAGGAGGCGGGACCCGGACAGATACGCAGTATTTT	TRBJ2-3	NA	TRBV9	NA	16
CASSRSTSGSPYEQYF	TGTGCCAGCTCGCGATCGACTAGCGGGAGTCCCTACGAGCAGTACTTC	TRBJ2-7	NA	TRBV18	TRBD2	16
CASSIGITRSQPQHF	TGTGCCAGTAGTATTGGAATTACCAGGTCTCAGCCCCAGCATTTT	TRBJ1-5	NA	TRBV19	NA	15
CASNGLGQETQYF	TGTGCCAGCAACGGGTTGGGTCAAGAGACCCAGTACTTC	TRBJ2-5	NA	TRBV7-9	NA	13
CASSQSAHYQETQYF	TGCGCCAGCAGCCAGTCCGCACACTACCAAGAGACCCAGTACTTC	TRBJ2-5	NA	TRBV4-1	NA	15
CASSWQGAGELFF	TGTGCCAGCAGTTGGCAGGGGGCCGGGGAGCTGTTTTTT	TRBJ2-2	many	TRBV6-5	TRBD1	13
CASSQLQTAYGYTF	TGTGCCAGCAGCCAATTACAGACAGCCTATGGCTACACCTTC	TRBJ1-2	NA	TRBV16	NA	14
CATGRDRNQPQHF	TGTGCCACGGGGAGGGATCGCAATCAGCCCCAGCATTTT	TRBJ1-5	NA	TRBV7-2	NA	13
CASSRTGQDGNTIYF	TGTGCCAGCAGCAGAACGGGACAGGATGGAAACACCATATATTTT	TRBJ1-3	NA	TRBV5-5	TRBD1	15
CASSLWTSGPQGTDTQYF	TGTGCCAGCAGCTTATGGACTAGCGGACCCCAGGGGACAGATACGCAGTATTTT	TRBJ2-3	NA	TRBV7-3	TRBD2	18
CASRKEQGARTEAFF	TGTGCCAGCAGAAAAGAACAGGGGGCTAGAACTGAAGCTTTCTTT	TRBJ1-1	NA	TRBV27	TRBD1	15
CASSLGQGNYGYTF	TGTGCCAGCAGCTTGGGACAGGGAAACTATGGCTACACCTTC	TRBJ1-2	NA	TRBV13	TRBD1	14
CAISGTENTEAFF	TGTGCCATCAGTGGTACAGAGAACACTGAAGCTTTCTTT	TRBJ1-1	once	TRBV10-3	NA	13
CASSYSNVATEAFF	TGTGCCAGCAGTTACTCGAATGTGGCTACTGAAGCTTTCTTT	TRBJ1-1	few	TRBV6-5	NA	14
CASSLEVDRAYEQYF	TGTGCCAGCAGCTTAGAAGTGGACAGAGCCTACGAGCAGTACTTC	TRBJ2-7	NA	TRBV7-6	NA	15
CASSSYPWGGQETQYF	TGTGCCAGCAGCTCGTACCCCTGGGGGGGGCAAGAGACCCAGTACTTC	TRBJ2-5	NA	TRBV7-9	TRBD2	16
CAISDGAGGSYEQYF	TGTGCCATCAGTGATGGGGCAGGGGGCTCCTACGAGCAGTACTTC	TRBJ2-7	NA	TRBV10-3	TRBD1	15
CASSMTGTGSYEQYF	TGTGCCAGTAGTATGACCGGGACAGGATCCTACGAGCAGTACTTC	TRBJ2-7	NA	TRBV19	TRBD1	15
CASSSVAGGGRDEQFF	TGTGCCAGCAGTTCCGTAGCGGGAGGGGGGAGAGATGAGCAGTTCTTC	TRBJ2-1	NA	TRBV28	TRBD2	16
CASGATGNTIYF	TGTGCCTCCGGGGCAACTGGAAACACCATATATTTT	TRBJ1-3	NA	TRBV30	NA	12